One and the same sample provided the 16 T cell receptor beta chains below, sequenced in a study of cytomegalovirus exposure and HLA in healthy donors. The PCR made use of 60 Vbeta and 13 Jbeta primers. Sequenced by immunoSEQ multiplex PCR; TCRdb stores in-frame clones only, minus some. The profile shows 84,000 or so clones, 70% to 80% of them singletons. Sequencing input: PBMCs. These receptors all stem from a human donor in good health.

The CDR3 nucleotides read TGTGCCAGCAGCTTCGACGGCGGGGGCACAGATACGCAGTATTTT. This encodes CASSFDGGGTDTQYF. This chain joins TRBV5-4 and TRBJ2-3, with a weak D call TRBD2 (6 bases). Germline CDR1 reads SGHNT; CDR2 reads YYREEE (reference sequence). V was cut by 2 bases and J by 1 base, with 11 bases left in between. This CDR3 spans 15 amino acids. Combining the CDR3 with reference TRBV5-4 and TRBJ2-3 gives the whole variable domain ETGVTQSPTHLIKTRGQQVTLRCSSQSGHNTVSWYQQALGQGPQFIFQYYREEENGRGNFPPRFSGLQFPNYSSELNVNALELDDSALYLCASSFDGGGTDTQYFGPGTRLTVL.

The rearrangement links TRBV5-1 to TRBJ1-3; 9 bases agree with TRBD1. Germline loops: CDR1 SGHRS, CDR2 YFSETQ. The ends lost 4 bases at V and 1 base at J; junction bases unmatched: 12. This CDR3 has 18 residues. CDR3 residues: CASSPGTGLTLSGNTIYF. The DNA of the CDR3 is TGCGCCAGCAGCCCCGGGACAGGGCTTACTCTTTCTGGAAACACCATATATTTT.

This rearrangement joins TRBV2 to TRBJ2-3; 7 bases map to TRBD1. CDR1 and CDR2 from the germline V gene are SNHLY and FYNNEI. V gave up 5 bases and J gave up 1 base; unmatched junction bases: 6. The CDR3 sequence is 15 residues long. DNA for the CDR3: TGTGCCAGCAGTCGACAGGGTGGGGGCACAGATACGCAGTATTTT. This translates into CASSRQGGGTDTQYF.

In regard to this clone: At one of its ends the junction is not consistent with the germline gene, which may arise from a read error. The chain joins TRBV4-1 to TRBJ2-7, with 14 bases identical to TRBD2. Germline CDR1 MGHRA, CDR2 YSYEKL. The CDR3 runs to 16 residues. The CDR3 nucleotides read TGCGCCAGCAGCCACCCCGGACTAGCGGGGGGCTACGAGCAGTCCTTC. This encodes CASSHPGLAGGYEQSF.

The rearrangement links TRBV4-1 to TRBJ2-5; the D gene is possibly TRBD2 (5 bases). Per germline, CDR1 MGHRA and CDR2 YSYEKL. The CDR3 is 14 amino acids. V was pared by 0 bases and J by 6 bases, with 11 bases between. CDR3 residues: CASSQDSSLKTQYF. CDR3 nucleotide sequence: TGCGCCAGCAGCCAAGATTCTAGCCTGAAGACCCAGTACTTC.

This sequence joins TRBV7-2 and TRBJ2-1; possible D gene TRBD2, 5 bases. Trimming pared 4 bases from V and 5 bases from J, leaving 15 bases between. This CDR3 contains 15 residues. From germline, CDR1 is SGHTA and CDR2 FQGNSA. CDR3 nucleotides: TGTGCCAGCAGCTCGTTTCGGGGAATCCACAATGAGCAGTTCTTC. Amino acids: CASSSFRGIHNEQFF.

The sample holds one count of this clone. The chain recombines TRBV2 with TRBJ1-1; TRBD1 agrees at 7 bases. Germline CDR1 reads SNHLY; CDR2 reads FYNNEI. This CDR3 contains 16 residues. The V gene end was trimmed by 6 bases and the J gene end by 5 bases; junction bases not matched to a gene: 15. The CDR3 is CASRPRQGVYGTEAFF. In DNA, the CDR3 is TGTGCCAGCAGGCCAAGACAGGGTGTGTATGGAACTGAAGCTTTCTTT.

DNA of the CDR3: TGTGCCAGCTCACCGAGGGGACAGGGTGGCTATGGCTACACCTTC. Amino acids: CASSPRGQGGYGYTF. The V and J genes are TRBV18 and TRBJ1-2; 9 bases align to TRBD1. V lost 3 bases and J lost 4; bases outside the gene matches: 6. The CDR3 sequence is 15 residues long. Germline V gene data show CDR1 as KGHSH and CDR2 as LQKENI.

The chain uses TRBV27 and TRBJ2-7, with D perhaps matching TRBD2 (5 bases). The CDR3 loop spans 14 amino acids. CDR1 and CDR2 (germline): MNHEY, SMNVEV (reference sequence). V lost 6 bases and J lost 5, with 17 bases in between. The CDR3 region has the DNA TGTGCCAGCAGCGTCGGGGTGGCCCCCCACGAGCAGTACTTC. This sequence encodes CASSVGVAPHEQYF.

This sequence joins TRBV6-1 and TRBJ1-5; TRBD1 matches at 9 bases. V trimming: 2 bases; J trimming: 12 bases; junction bases outside the gene matches: 14. This CDR3 region has 16 residues. Germline V gene lookup returns CDR1 MNHNS and CDR2 SASEGT. CDR3 protein: CASSERGTGYSVVQHF. CDR3 nucleotide sequence: TGTGCCAGCAGTGAAAGGGGGACAGGGTACTCGGTGGTCCAGCATTTT.

This chain connects TRBV11-2 to TRBJ1-6; D remains unclear. Deletions cut 5 bases from V and 6 bases from J, with 5 bases between. The CDR3 totals 12 residues. Looked up from germline, CDR1 is SGHAT and CDR2 is FQNNGV. CDR3 in DNA: TGTGCCAGCAGCCTCTCTAATTCACCCCTCCACTTT. It yields the protein CASSLSNSPLHF.

Details on this clone: One end of the junction does not line up with germline, which may come from a read error. The CDR3 sequence: CASSWTGRAYNSPLNF. CDR3 coding DNA: TGTGCCAGCAGTTGGACAGGGAGGGCCTATAATTCACCCCTCAACTTT. The chain couples TRBV7-6 to TRBJ1-6; the match to TRBD1 covers 8 bases. Germline values: CDR1 SGHVS, CDR2 FNYEAQ. The CDR3 consists of 16 residues. The variable domain in full, with the rest retrieved from reference TRBV7-6 and TRBJ1-6, is GAGVSQSPRYKVTKRGQDVALRCDPISGHVSLYWYRQALGQGPEFLTYFNYEAQQDKSGLPNDRFSAERPEGSISTLTIQRTEQRDSAMYRCASSWTGRAYNSPLNFGNGTRLTVT.

This clone was counted a few times. This chain joins TRBV19 and TRBJ2-7; TRBD2 aligns across 14 bases. Trimming at V came to 7 bases and at J to 5 bases, leaving 7 bases not matched to a gene. The CDR3 has 15 residues. CDR1 and CDR2 from the germline V gene are LNHDA and SQIVND (reference sequence). The CDR3 DNA is TGTGCCAGTACCACTTCGGGACTAGCGGGGGACGAGCAGTACTTC. It translates to CASTTSGLAGDEQYF.

The chain recombines TRBV6-5 with TRBJ1-6, with 10 bases that match TRBD1. Trimming at V came to 5 bases and at J to 8 bases, leaving 3 bases not matched to a gene. The V gene's germline CDR1 is MNHEY and CDR2 SVGAGI. This CDR3 comprises 14 residues. Written as DNA, the CDR3 is TGTGCCAGCAGTCCGGACAGGGGGTATTCACCCCTCCACTTT. This gives the protein CASSPDRGYSPLHF.

The genes are TRBV18 and TRBJ1-6, with D hard to call. Germline V lookup: CDR1 KGHSH, CDR2 LQKENI. The CDR3 length is 13 residues. V was trimmed by 3 bases and J by 6 bases, leaving 6 bases between them. This CDR3 is CASSPLGNSPLHF. CDR3 bases: TGTGCCAGCTCACCTCTCGGTAATTCACCCCTCCACTTT.

V and J are TRBV9 and TRBJ1-4, with a weak D call TRBD1 (6 bases). Trimming shortened V by 0 bases and J by 5 bases, and 8 bases separated the two germline ends. The CDR3 totals 14 residues. Per the germline V gene, CDR1 is SGDLS and CDR2 is YYNGEE. The CDR3 sequence is CASSVGQGNEKLFF. The CDR3 bases are TGTGCCAGCAGCGTAGGGCAGGGGAATGAAAAACTGTTTTTT.